This section outlines one T cell receptor (beta chain) sequence together with its context. This entry belongs to a study of blood T cell repertoires in COVID-19. Whole-study context: T cells, B-cell-depleted T cells, or PBMCs supplied cDNA or gDNA.

What the recovered Cohort 3 donors had was two negative PCRs, clearance, or symptom resolution. Per the authors' pipeline: Amplification of reference gene primers was used by the study to estimate nucleated cell counts. Sequencing was performed with immunoSEQ multiplex PCR; in TCRdb, only in-frame clones are kept and a portion is missing. V and J calls and clone size are those listed in that table; D and trimming were worked out from the DNA. The sample records 310,000 or so clones, around nine tenths being singletons. The CDR3 runs 16 residues. Per the germline V gene, CDR1 is SGDLS and CDR2 is YYNGEE. The V gene lost 4 bases and the J gene lost 1 base, with 12 bases spanning the gap.

V usage is TRBV9 and J usage is TRBJ2-6; D is perhaps TRBD2 (6 bases). The sequencing input was PBMCs or T cells enriched from blood (not recorded which). The TCR comes from a woman between 25 and 40 years old who had recovered from COVID-19. CDR3 sequence: CASSSPSGSGANVLTF. The CDR3 DNA follows: TGTGCCAGCAGCTCCCCCAGCGGGTCTGGGGCCAACGTCCTGACTTTC. Full variable domain (remainder filled in from reference TRBV9 and TRBJ2-6): DSGVTQTPKHLITATGQRVTLRCSPRSGDLSVYWYQQSLDQGLQFLIQYYNGEERAKGNILERFSAQQFPDLHSELNLSSLELGDSALYFCASSSPSGSGANVLTFGAGSRLTVL.